The clone carrying this T cell receptor (beta chain) was seen a few times. CDR1 and CDR2 (germline): MNHEY, SVGAGI. Losses at the gene ends were 4 bases for V and 5 bases for J; bases not matched to a gene: 11. This CDR3 contains 16 residues. This entry belongs to a study of blood T cell repertoires in COVID-19. Study overall: Spain, Italy and the United States supplied samples that represented acute and convalescent COVID-19. T cells, B-cell-depleted T cells, or PBMCs supplied cDNA or gDNA.

As originally analysed: By means of reference gene primer amplification, nucleated cell counts were estimated. TCRdb's table, derived via immunoSEQ multiplex PCR, lists solely in-frame clones and lacks some. That table is the source of V, J and clone size, and D and trimming were worked out from the DNA. The table lists around 200,000 clones, roughly 80% of them singletons. This receptor was identified in a human donor in a cohort sampled during active COVID-19. Sequencing was done on a sample of peripheral blood. This chain uses TRBV6-5 with TRBJ2-7; 10 nucleotides line up with TRBD2. The CDR3 sequence is CASSSISGGASDEQYF. CDR3 nucleotide sequence: TGTGCCAGCAGTTCCATCAGCGGGGGGGCGAGCGACGAGCAGTACTTC.